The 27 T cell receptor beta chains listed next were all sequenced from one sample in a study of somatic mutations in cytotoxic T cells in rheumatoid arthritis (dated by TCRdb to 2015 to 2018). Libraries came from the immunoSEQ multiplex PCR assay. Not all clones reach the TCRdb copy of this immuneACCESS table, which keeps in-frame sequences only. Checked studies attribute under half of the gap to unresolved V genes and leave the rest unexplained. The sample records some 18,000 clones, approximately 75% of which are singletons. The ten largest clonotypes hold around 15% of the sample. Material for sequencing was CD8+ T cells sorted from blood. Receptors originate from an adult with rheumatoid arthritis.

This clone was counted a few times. The DNA for the CDR3 is TGTGCCAGCAGCCAAGGAGGAGGCCCCTATGGCTACACCTTC. It encodes CASSQGGGPYGYTF. The chain joins TRBV4-2 to TRBJ1-2; D is unresolved. CDR3 length: 14 residues. Deletions cut 1 base from V and 4 bases from J, with 10 bases between. Germline CDR1 and CDR2: LGHNA and YNFKEQ.

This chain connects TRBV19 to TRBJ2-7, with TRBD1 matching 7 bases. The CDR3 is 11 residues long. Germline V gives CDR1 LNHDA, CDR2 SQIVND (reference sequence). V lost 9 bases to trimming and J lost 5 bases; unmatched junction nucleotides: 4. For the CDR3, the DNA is TGTGCCAGCCGACAGGGCCACGAGCAGTACTTC. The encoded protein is CASRQGHEQYF.

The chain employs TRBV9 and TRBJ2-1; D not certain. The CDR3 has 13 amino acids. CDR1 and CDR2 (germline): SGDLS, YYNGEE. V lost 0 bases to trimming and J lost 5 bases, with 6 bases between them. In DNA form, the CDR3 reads TGTGCCAGCAGCGTAGGGGCGAACAATGAGCAGTTCTTC. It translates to CASSVGANNEQFF.

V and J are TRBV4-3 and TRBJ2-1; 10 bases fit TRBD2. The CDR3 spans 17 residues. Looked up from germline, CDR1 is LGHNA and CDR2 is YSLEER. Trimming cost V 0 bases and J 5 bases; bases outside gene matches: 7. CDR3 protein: CASSQEARTSGNNEQFF. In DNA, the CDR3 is TGCGCCAGCAGCCAAGAGGCCCGGACTAGCGGTAACAATGAGCAGTTCTTC.

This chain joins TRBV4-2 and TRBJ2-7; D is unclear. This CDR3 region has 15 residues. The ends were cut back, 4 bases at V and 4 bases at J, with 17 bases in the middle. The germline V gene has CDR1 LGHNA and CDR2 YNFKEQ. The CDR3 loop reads CASSPDVGSPYEQYF. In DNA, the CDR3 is TGTGCCAGCAGCCCCGATGTGGGATCGCCATACGAGCAGTACTTC.

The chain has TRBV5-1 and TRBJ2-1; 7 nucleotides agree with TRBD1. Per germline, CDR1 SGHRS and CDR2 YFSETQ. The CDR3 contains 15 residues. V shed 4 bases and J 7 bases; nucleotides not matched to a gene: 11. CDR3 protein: CASSRGTARLNEQFF. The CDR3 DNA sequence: TGCGCCAGCAGCCGAGGGACAGCCCGATTGAATGAGCAGTTCTTC.

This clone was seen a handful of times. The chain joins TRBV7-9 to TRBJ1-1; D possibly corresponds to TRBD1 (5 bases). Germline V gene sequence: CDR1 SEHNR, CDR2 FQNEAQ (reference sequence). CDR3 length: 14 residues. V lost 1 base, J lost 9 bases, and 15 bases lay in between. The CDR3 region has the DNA TGTGCCAGCAGCTTAGTCGTAGGGGCGCTTAAAGCTTTCTTT. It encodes CASSLVVGALKAFF.

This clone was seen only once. The CDR3 protein is CASSLGHDLSNSNQPQHF. CDR3 nucleotide sequence: TGTGCCAGCAGCTTAGGACACGACTTATCGAATAGCAATCAGCCCCAGCATTTT. The rearrangement joins TRBV28 to TRBJ1-5; tentatively, D is TRBD1 (5 bases). Germline CDR1 and CDR2: MDHEN and SYDVKM. The CDR3 is 18 amino acids. V was pared by 6 bases and J by 0 bases, with 21 bases between.

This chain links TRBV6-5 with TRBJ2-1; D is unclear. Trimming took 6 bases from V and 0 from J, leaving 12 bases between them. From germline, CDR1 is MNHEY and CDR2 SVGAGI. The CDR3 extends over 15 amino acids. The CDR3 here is CASRRSLSSYNEQFF. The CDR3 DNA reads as TGTGCCAGCAGGCGCTCGTTAAGCTCCTACAATGAGCAGTTCTTC.

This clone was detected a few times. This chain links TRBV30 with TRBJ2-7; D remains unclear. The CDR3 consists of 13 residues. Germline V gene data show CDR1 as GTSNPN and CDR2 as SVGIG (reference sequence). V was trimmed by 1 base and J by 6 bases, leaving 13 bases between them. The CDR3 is CAWSEIASREQYF. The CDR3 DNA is TGTGCCTGGAGTGAAATAGCAAGCCGCGAGCAGTACTTC.

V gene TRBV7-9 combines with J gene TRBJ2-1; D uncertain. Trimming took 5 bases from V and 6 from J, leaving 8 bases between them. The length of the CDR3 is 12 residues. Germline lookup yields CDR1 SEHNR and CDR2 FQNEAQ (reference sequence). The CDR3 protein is CASSPSTNEQFF. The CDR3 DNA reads TGTGCCAGCAGCCCCTCGACCAATGAGCAGTTCTTC.

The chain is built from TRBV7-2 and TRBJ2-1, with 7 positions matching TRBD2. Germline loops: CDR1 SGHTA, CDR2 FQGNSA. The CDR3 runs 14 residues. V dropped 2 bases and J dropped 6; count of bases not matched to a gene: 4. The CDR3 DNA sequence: TGTGCCAGCAGCTTAAGCGGGAAGCCCAATGAGCAGTTCTTC. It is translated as CASSLSGKPNEQFF.

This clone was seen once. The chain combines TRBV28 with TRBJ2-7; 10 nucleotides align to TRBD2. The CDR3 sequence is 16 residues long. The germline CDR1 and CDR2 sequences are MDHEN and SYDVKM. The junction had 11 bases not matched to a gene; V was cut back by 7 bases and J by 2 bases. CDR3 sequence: CASTALAGKFPYEQYF. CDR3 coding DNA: TGTGCCAGCACCGCACTAGCGGGGAAGTTCCCCTACGAGCAGTACTTC.

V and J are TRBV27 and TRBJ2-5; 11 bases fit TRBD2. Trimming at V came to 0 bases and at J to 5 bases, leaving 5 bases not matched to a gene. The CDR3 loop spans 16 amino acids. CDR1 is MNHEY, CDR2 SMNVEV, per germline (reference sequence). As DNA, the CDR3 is TGTGCCAGCAGTTTATCCCTCACTAGCGGGGGTGAGACCCAGTACTTC. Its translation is CASSLSLTSGGETQYF.

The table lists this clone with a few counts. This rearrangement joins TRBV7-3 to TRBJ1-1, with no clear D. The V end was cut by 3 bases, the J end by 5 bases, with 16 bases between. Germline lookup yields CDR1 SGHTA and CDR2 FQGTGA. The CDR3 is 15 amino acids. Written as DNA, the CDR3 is TGTGCCAGCAGCTTGGAGAGACGGGGAGGGACTGAAGCTTTCTTT. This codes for CASSLERRGGTEAFF.

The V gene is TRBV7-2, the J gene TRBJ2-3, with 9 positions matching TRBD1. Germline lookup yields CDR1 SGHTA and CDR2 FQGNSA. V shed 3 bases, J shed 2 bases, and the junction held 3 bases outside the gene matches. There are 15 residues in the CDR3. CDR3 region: CASSFRDRDTDTQYF. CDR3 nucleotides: TGTGCCAGCAGCTTTCGGGACAGGGACACAGATACGCAGTATTTT. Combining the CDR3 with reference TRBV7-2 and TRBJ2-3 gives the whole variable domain GAGVSQSPSNKVTEKGKDVELRCDPISGHTALYWYRQSLGQGLEFLIYFQGNSAPDKSGLPSDRFSAERTGGSVSTLTIQRTQQEDSAVYLCASSFRDRDTDTQYFGPGTRLTVL.

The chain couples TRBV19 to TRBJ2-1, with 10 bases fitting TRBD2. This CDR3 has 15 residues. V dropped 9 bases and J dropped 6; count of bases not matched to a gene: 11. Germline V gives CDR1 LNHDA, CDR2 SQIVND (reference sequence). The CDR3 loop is CASQSSAGGLNEQFF. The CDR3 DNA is TGTGCCAGCCAATCGTCAGCGGGGGGGCTCAATGAGCAGTTCTTC.

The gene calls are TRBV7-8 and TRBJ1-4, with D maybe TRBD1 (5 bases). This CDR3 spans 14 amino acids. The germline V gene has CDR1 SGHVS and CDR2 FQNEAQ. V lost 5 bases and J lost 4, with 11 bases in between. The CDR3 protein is CASSPHRINEKLFF. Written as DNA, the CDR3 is TGTGCCAGCAGCCCACACAGGATTAATGAAAAACTGTTTTTT. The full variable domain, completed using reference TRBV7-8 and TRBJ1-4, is GAGVSQSPRYKVAKRGQDVALRCDPISGHVSLFWYQQALGQGPEFLTYFQNEAQLDKSGLPSDRFFAERPEGSVSTLKIQRTQQEDSAVYLCASSPHRINEKLFFGSGTQLSVL.

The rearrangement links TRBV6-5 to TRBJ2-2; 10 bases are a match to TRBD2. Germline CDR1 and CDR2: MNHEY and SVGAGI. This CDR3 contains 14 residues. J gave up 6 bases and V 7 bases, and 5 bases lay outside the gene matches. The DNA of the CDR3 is TGTGCCAGCACCAAGCGGGGGGGCCCCGGGGAGCTGTTTTTT. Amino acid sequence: CASTKRGGPGELFF.

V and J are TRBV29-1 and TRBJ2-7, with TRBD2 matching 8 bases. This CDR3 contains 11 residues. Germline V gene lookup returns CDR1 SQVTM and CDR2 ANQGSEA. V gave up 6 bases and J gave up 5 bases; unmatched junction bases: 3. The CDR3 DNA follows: TGCAGCGTCCGGGAGGGCCACGAGCAGTACTTC. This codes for CSVREGHEQYF.

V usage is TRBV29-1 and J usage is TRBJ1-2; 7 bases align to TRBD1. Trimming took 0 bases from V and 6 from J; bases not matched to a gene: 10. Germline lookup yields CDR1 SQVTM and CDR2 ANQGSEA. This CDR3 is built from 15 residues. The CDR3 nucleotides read TGCAGCGTTGAAGATCCCTCCACAGGGGTTGATGGCTACACCTTC. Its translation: CSVEDPSTGVDGYTF.

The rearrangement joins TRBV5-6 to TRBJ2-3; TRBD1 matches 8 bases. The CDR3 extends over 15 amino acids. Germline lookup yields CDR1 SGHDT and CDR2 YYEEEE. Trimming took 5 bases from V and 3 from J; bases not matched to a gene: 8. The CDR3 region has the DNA TGTGCCAGCAGTTTCCAGGGGGCCTCGACAGATACGCAGTATTTT. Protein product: CASSFQGASTDTQYF.

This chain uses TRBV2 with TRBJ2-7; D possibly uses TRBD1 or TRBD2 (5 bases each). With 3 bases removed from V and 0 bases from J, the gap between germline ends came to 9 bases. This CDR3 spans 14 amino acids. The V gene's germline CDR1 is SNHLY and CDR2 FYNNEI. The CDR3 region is CASSEGTLSYEQYF. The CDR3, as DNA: TGTGCCAGCAGTGAGGGGACCCTCTCCTACGAGCAGTACTTC.

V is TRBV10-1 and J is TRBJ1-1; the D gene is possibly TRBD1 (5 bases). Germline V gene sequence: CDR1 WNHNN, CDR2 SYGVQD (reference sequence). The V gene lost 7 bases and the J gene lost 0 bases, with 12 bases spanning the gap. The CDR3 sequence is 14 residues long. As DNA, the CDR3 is TGCGCCAGCACCCAGGAGGGGCTGAACACTGAAGCTTTCTTT. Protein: CASTQEGLNTEAFF.

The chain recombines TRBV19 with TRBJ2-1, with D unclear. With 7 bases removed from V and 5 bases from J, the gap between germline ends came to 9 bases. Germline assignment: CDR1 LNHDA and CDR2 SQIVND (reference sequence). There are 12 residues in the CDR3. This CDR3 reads CASMGWDNEQFF. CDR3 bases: TGTGCCAGTATGGGCTGGGACAATGAGCAGTTCTTC. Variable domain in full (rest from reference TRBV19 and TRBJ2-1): DGGITQSPKYLFRKEGQNVTLSCEQNLNHDAMYWYRQDPGQGLRLIYYSQIVNDFQKGDIAEGYSVSREKKESFPLTVTSAQKNPTAFYLCASMGWDNEQFFGPGTRLTVL.

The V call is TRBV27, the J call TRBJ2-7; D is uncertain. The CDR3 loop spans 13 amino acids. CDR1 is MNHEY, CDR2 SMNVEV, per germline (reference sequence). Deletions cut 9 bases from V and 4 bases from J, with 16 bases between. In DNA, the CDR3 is TGTGCCAGTTCCCCCTTTAAGGGATACGAGCAGTACTTC. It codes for CASSPFKGYEQYF.

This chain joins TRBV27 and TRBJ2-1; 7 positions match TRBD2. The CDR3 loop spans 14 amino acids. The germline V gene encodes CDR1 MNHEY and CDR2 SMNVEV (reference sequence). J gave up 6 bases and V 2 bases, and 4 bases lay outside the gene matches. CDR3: CASSLGSGINEQFF. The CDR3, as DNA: TGTGCCAGCAGTTTAGGGAGCGGGATCAATGAGCAGTTCTTC.